Included here is one TCR beta chain sequence, with context. Followed longitudinally, the Seattle patients had been enrolled during active infection. The sample comes from a study of blood T cell repertoires in COVID-19. Study-wide context: Specimens from acute and convalescent COVID-19 originated in the United States, Italy and Spain. From T cells, B-cell-depleted T cells, or PBMCs came the material, which was cDNA or gDNA.

Assay used: immunoSEQ multiplex PCR; TCRdb lists only in-frame clones, some missing. The table has some 230,000 clones, around 87% seen once. The TCR sequence derives from a woman in her fifties or sixties with COVID-19, enrolled during active disease. Sequencing was carried out using peripheral blood.

The CDR3, as DNA: TGTGCCAGCAGCCAAATTGCACAATACGAGCAGTACTTC. Its translation: CASSQIAQYEQYF. The chain couples TRBV14 to TRBJ2-7; D is uncertain. CDR1 SGHDN and CDR2 FVKESK come from the germline V gene. Between the trimmed V and J ends, which lost 2 bases and 4 bases, there was a span of 9 bases. The CDR3 has 13 amino acids.